Listed here are 9 T cell receptor beta chains from one sample, sequenced in a study of blood T cell repertoires in COVID-19. TCRdb's copy holds only in-frame clones and misses some; the assay was immunoSEQ multiplex PCR. The data contain about 280,000 clones, 85% of them singletons. Sequenced: PBMCs or T cells enriched from blood (not recorded which). Receptors were obtained from a woman aged 50 to 65 who had recovered from COVID-19.

This clone was seen only once. The chain has TRBV5-1 and TRBJ2-7; D possibly corresponds to TRBD2 (6 bases). The germline V and J ends were trimmed by 0 bases and 9 bases, with 13 bases remaining between them. This CDR3 spans 13 amino acids. From germline, CDR1 is SGHRS and CDR2 YFSETQ. The CDR3 region is CASSLGSAEGQYF. In DNA, the CDR3 is TGCGCCAGCAGCTTGGGCAGCGCGGAGGGGCAGTACTTC.

This chain links TRBV4-1 with TRBJ2-5; 7 positions agree with TRBD2. The V gene's germline CDR1 is MGHRA and CDR2 YSYEKL. J lost 5 bases, V lost 0 bases, and 9 bases had no gene match. The CDR3 spans 16 residues. In DNA form, the CDR3 reads TGCGCCAGCAGCCAAGAACAGAGACTAGCTCGGGAGACCCAGTACTTC. Translated, it gives CASSQEQRLARETQYF.

This chain links TRBV11-2 with TRBJ2-1; no reliable D call. Germline lookup yields CDR1 SGHAT and CDR2 FQNNGV. With 1 base removed from V and 10 bases from J, the gap between germline ends came to 11 bases. The CDR3 is made up of 13 amino acids. The CDR3 here is CASSLGRFWEQFF. The CDR3 DNA follows: TGTGCCAGCAGCTTAGGCCGGTTTTGGGAGCAGTTCTTC. Using reference TRBV11-2 and TRBJ2-1 for the parts outside the CDR3, the full variable domain is EAGVAQSPRYKIIEKRQSVAFWCNPISGHATLYWYQQILGQGPKLLIQFQNNGVVDDSQLPKDRFSAERLKGVDSTLKIQPAKLEDSAVYLCASSLGRFWEQFFGPGTRLTVL.

In its sample, this clone was seen once. This chain joins TRBV5-1 and TRBJ1-2; no definite D call. This CDR3 is built from 17 residues. Germline V lookup: CDR1 SGHRS, CDR2 YFSETQ. V was trimmed by 5 bases and J by 4 bases, leaving 24 bases between them. The CDR3 nucleotides read TGCGCCAGCAGTCCGGGCGAATCTACCCCCCGGGGCTATGGCTACACCTTC. It translates to CASSPGESTPRGYGYTF.

This rearrangement joins TRBV9 to TRBJ2-2; 7 bases align to TRBD2. With 2 bases clipped from V and 0 bases from J, the junction kept 1 base outside the gene matches. Germline CDR1 and CDR2: SGDLS and YYNGEE. The CDR3 has 15 amino acids. Here the CDR3 DNA reads TGTGCCAGCAGCGTCCGGGGGGCGAACACCGGGGAGCTGTTTTTT. The encoded protein is CASSVRGANTGELFF.

The rearrangement joins TRBV14 to TRBJ1-1, with no clear D. CDR3 length: 18 amino acids. The V gene's germline CDR1 is SGHDN and CDR2 FVKESK. V was clipped by 0 bases and J by 4 bases, with 21 bases between them. The CDR3 DNA reads TGTGCCAGCAGCCAAGATTTCCGTTTTTCTACCCCCGGCACTGAAGCTTTCTTT. Encoded protein: CASSQDFRFSTPGTEAFF.

This clone was observed a handful of times. The chain carries TRBV29-1 and TRBJ1-2; maybe TRBD1 (5 bases). CDR1 is SQVTM, CDR2 ANQGSEA, per germline. The CDR3 consists of 13 residues. V shed 3 bases and J shed 8 bases, with 16 bases lying between them. Here the CDR3 DNA reads TGCAGCGTTGACCCCGGGGCGGGGATGGGCTACACCTTC. Translated: CSVDPGAGMGYTF.

The rearrangement links TRBV7-8 to TRBJ1-2; D may be TRBD1 (6 bases). The CDR3 runs 16 residues. The germline gives CDR1 SGHVS, CDR2 FQNEAQ. V was pared by 5 bases and J by 6 bases, with 22 bases between. The CDR3 DNA is TGTGCCAGCAGCCATTCCGGGACATTTAGAAGGAATGGCTACACCTTC. Protein: CASSHSGTFRRNGYTF.

This clone has more than one count but fewer than ten. The chain is built from TRBV13 and TRBJ2-1; TRBD2 matches at 10 bases. The CDR3 covers 15 residues. Germline-derived CDR1 and CDR2 are PRHDT and FYEKMQ (reference sequence). V trimming: 6 bases; J trimming: 5 bases; junction bases outside the gene matches: 7. The CDR3 coding sequence is TGTGCCAGCAGTTTACTAGCGGGGCTAAACAATGAGCAGTTCTTC. Amino acids: CASSLLAGLNNEQFF.